The 5 T cell receptor beta chains below come from one sample, sequenced in a study of cytomegalovirus exposure and HLA in healthy donors. PCR employed 60 Vbeta and 13 Jbeta primers. Profiling relied on immunoSEQ multiplex PCR, and the TCRdb table lists in-frame clones only, not all of them. The sample includes some 130,000 clones, 78% seen only once; the top ten take 1.8%. The sample consisted of PBMCs. The receptors derive from a woman in her thirties or forties in good health and CMV-seronegative.

The chain carries TRBV6-1 and TRBJ1-6; weak D call: TRBD1 (6 bases). CDR1 is MNHNS, CDR2 SASEGT, per germline. The CDR3 has 15 residues. The germline V and J ends were trimmed by 0 bases and 10 bases, with 13 bases remaining between them. CDR3 region: CASSEAARGESPLHF. For the CDR3, the DNA is TGTGCCAGCAGTGAAGCGGCCAGGGGTGAGTCACCCCTCCACTTT.

The gene calls are TRBV6-6 and TRBJ1-1; TRBD1 agrees at 7 bases. The CDR3 is 12 amino acids. The germline V gene encodes CDR1 MNHNY and CDR2 SVGAGI (reference sequence). After removal of 5 bases from V and 10 bases from J, the junction contained 7 bases not matched to a gene. The CDR3 region is CASSPTGAGAFF. CDR3 in DNA: TGTGCCAGCAGTCCCACAGGGGCGGGAGCTTTCTTT.

Comments on this clone: The junction differs from germline at one of its ends, possibly a read error. The V and J genes are TRBV6-5 and TRBJ2-6; tentatively, D is TRBD1 (5 bases). CDR3 length: 13 amino acids. Germline loops: CDR1 MNHEY, CDR2 SVGAGI. The DNA of the CDR3 is TGTGCCAGCAGTCGCTCTGGGGCCAACGGCCTGACTTTC. This translates into CASSRSGANGLTF.

The chain couples TRBV14 to TRBJ1-1; D may be TRBD1 (5 bases). The CDR3 is 13 residues long. The V end was cut by 9 bases, the J end by 1 base, with 12 bases between. Germline V gene data show CDR1 as SGHDN and CDR2 as FVKESK. For the CDR3, the DNA is TGTGCCAGTATGGGGCAGCCGAACACTGAAGCTTTCTTT. Translated, it gives CASMGQPNTEAFF.

This clone occurred a few times. The chain carries TRBV7-2 and TRBJ2-3, with TRBD2 identical over 14 bases. V was pared by 7 bases and J by 3 bases, with 12 bases of the junction left unmatched. In germline, CDR1 is SGHTA, CDR2 FQGNSA. This CDR3 contains 18 residues. The chain's CDR3 is CASTRGLAGGTGTDTQYF. The CDR3, as DNA: TGTGCCAGCACCAGAGGACTAGCGGGGGGCACAGGGACAGATACGCAGTATTTT.